This T cell receptor beta chain originates from a study of T cells after posttransplantation cyclophosphamide (dated by TCRdb to the mid-2010s). Study-wide context: T cell repertoire reconstitution was tracked by TRB sequencing after myeloablative bone marrow transplantation in which posttransplantation cyclophosphamide was used as GVHD prophylaxis. Because TRA and TRB clonality correlated tightly in 8 to 10 samples, the subsequent TCR analyses were limited to TRB only. TRB sequencing was also done on up to 3 additional blood samples from 2 to 5.2 years after transplant in 3 patients, and on pretransplant blood from 4 patients. Antigen receptor sequencing was done on samples from over 30 PTCy-treated patients and from approximately 15 related bone marrow donors of those patients. Public TRB sequences were searched against a database of over 3,600 sequences associated with responses to pathogens, tumor antigens, self-antigens and alloantigens. TRB sequencing was performed on blood from all 35 or so PTCy patients with 1-year posttransplant specimens. Overall study outcomes, separate from this receptor: Across the approximately 42 patients, TRB clonality was highly associated with recipient CMV seropositivity and CMV reactivation, and diversity with PTCy was similar to that in the CNI/methotrexate controls. The TRB repertoires of T cells infiltrating skin or the GI tract showed only limited overlap with the TRB repertoires found in blood. Donor-recipient similarity was low at 1-2 months but increased during the first year, and donor CD8+ memory clones often dominated later blood repertoires.

Viable CD3+CD4+ or CD3+CD8+ cells that were CCR7+CD45RA+CD45RO-CD95-CD27+CD28+ were classified as naive T cells. On the day of marrow donation, related bone marrow donors gave peripheral blood samples. Peripheral blood and bone marrow mononuclear cells were isolated by Ficoll-Hypaque density centrifugation and were cryopreserved. CD4+ and CD8+ T cells, including naive and memory subsets, were sorted by FACS on a FACSAria II. TRB sequencing was run on genomic DNA with either the immunoSEQ assay at survey resolution or the hsTCRB kit. The original pipeline was this. The immunoSEQ software was used for initial read processing, and the LymphoSeq R package was used for repertoire analyses. Clonality was calculated as 1 minus normalized Shannon entropy, and the Gini coefficient was also calculated for each TRB dataset. Phenotypes of unsorted samples were inferred by mapping TRB sequences from sorted subsets of the recipient or donor onto unsorted samples of the same recipient. TCRdb took this table from immuneACCESS and kept in-frame rearrangements with V and J called. Such tables lack part of the clones; where checked against another copy, unresolved V genes explain under half of the gap, and the rest is unexplained. The V and J calls and clone size are taken from that table; D and trimming were inferred from the DNA. In this sample the table shows tens of thousands of clones, over 95% of which occur a single time. The leading ten clones occupy 0.15% to 0.2% of the sample.

There are 17 amino acids in the CDR3, from cysteine to phenylalanine inclusive. The only DNA kept is the CDR3, 51 bases in frame from the first base. From the germline V gene (reference sequence), CDR1 is SSHAT and CDR2 is FNYEAQ. About this clone itself: The antigen it recognizes is unknown. At one boundary the junction diverges from the germline segment, which might be a read error.

This chain joins TRBV7-7 to TRBJ2-7, and 10 junctional nucleotides match TRBD2. The origin of this receptor is a middle-aged man in good health, CMV-negative, and a related stem cell transplant donor. What was sequenced was naive CD4+ T cells sorted from PBMCs. The CDR3 corresponds to CASSDELLAGFSYEQYF. The DNA sequence is given as TGTGCTAGCAGCGATGAGTTACTAGCGGGATTCTCCTACGAGCAGTACTTC.